Below, one TCR beta chain is given with its context. The sample originates from a study of shared clonotypes between healthy human individuals. Only in-frame clones appear in the TCRdb table, and some are missing; sequencing was by immunoSEQ multiplex PCR. Of about 470,000 clones listed, about 85% are singletons. The sequence came from a woman aged 40 to 50 in good health. Some clones in this sample may be carry-over from other donors' samples. Input material: PBMCs.

For the CDR3, the DNA is TGTGCCAGCAGTCCTGATAGGAGGACCCAGTACTTC. Protein sequence: CASSPDRRTQYF. The chain is built from TRBV6-4 and TRBJ2-5, with no clear D. V lost 5 bases to trimming and J lost 7 bases, with 11 bases between them. This CDR3 has 12 amino acids. Germline lookup yields CDR1 MRHNA and CDR2 SNTAGT.